Below are 17 T cell receptor beta chains sequenced from a single sample in a study of T cell repertoires in cytomegalovirus infection. TCRdb reprocessed the reads with MiXCR, giving one entry per CDR3 protein. This repertoire shows hundreds of thousands of distinct CDR3 sequences, about 30% found once; its top ten account for around 12%. These receptors' targets are unknown. The source material was cultured CD8+ T cells from PBMCs, sampled from culture after CMV antigen stimulation. These TCRs come from a human donor in good health (CMV status not recorded). Some clones in this sample may be carry-over from other donors' samples.

This clonotype was detected many times. The chain has TRBV7-9 and TRBJ1-2; D is possibly TRBD1 (5 bases). This CDR3 is 15 amino acids long. Germline loops: CDR1 SEHNR, CDR2 FQNEAQ (reference sequence). The germline V and J ends were trimmed by 5 bases and 4 bases, with 17 bases remaining between them. CDR3 in DNA: TGTGCCAGCAGCCCCACAGGAGTACCGGGCTATGGCTACACCTTC. Translation: CASSPTGVPGYGYTF.

V is TRBV19 and J is TRBJ2-1, with D possibly TRBD1 on 6 matching bases. Germline V gene data show CDR1 as LNHDA and CDR2 as SQIVND (reference sequence). Trimming took 0 bases from V and 0 from J, leaving 9 bases between them. This CDR3 spans 16 amino acids. The chain's CDR3 is CASSIDGQNSYNEQFF. As DNA, the CDR3 is TGTGCCAGTAGTATAGACGGACAGAACTCCTACAATGAGCAGTTCTTC.

The rearrangement joins TRBV6-2 or TRBV6-3 to TRBJ1-1; D is possibly TRBD1 (5 bases). Germline CDR1 reads MNHEY; CDR2 reads SVGEGT. The CDR3 sequence is 16 residues long. V was shortened by 0 bases and J by 8 bases, with 19 bases between the two germline ends. CDR3 bases: TGTGCCAGCAGTTACTCTCAGTTTGGGGGAGCGGCCGAAGCTTTCTTT. Amino acid sequence: CASSYSQFGGAAEAFF.

This clonotype has more than one count but fewer than ten. The V and J genes are TRBV6-7 and TRBJ2-7, with D maybe TRBD1 (5 bases). TRBV6-7 is flagged as an ORF with uncertain function. The CDR3 totals 16 residues. Between the trimmed V and J ends, which lost 2 bases and 1 base, there was a span of 15 bases. CDR3 protein: CASSYVGREGSYEQYV. CDR3 bases: TGTGCCAGCAGTTACGTCGGCAGGGAAGGGTCCTACGAGCAGTACGTC.

The chain employs TRBV27 and TRBJ2-5, with 7 bases lining up with TRBD2. V lost 4 bases and J lost 0; bases outside the gene matches: 5. CDR1 and CDR2 (germline): MNHEY, SMNVEV (reference sequence). The CDR3 runs 15 residues. For the CDR3, the DNA is TGTGCCAGCAGTTGGGGGGGTCGGTACCAAGAGACCCAGTACTTC. It specifies CASSWGGRYQETQYF.

The CDR3 DNA reads as TGTGCCAGCAGACTAGGGCTGGGCACTGAAGCTTTCTTT. The encoded protein is CASRLGLGTEAFF. J is TRBJ1-1 and V is TRBV28; D is ambiguous. V was trimmed by 6 bases and J by 4 bases, leaving 12 bases between them. The germline V gene encodes CDR1 MDHEN and CDR2 SYDVKM. The CDR3 contains 13 residues.

The J gene is TRBJ1-1, the V gene TRBV6-5; unclear D gene. V was trimmed by 2 bases and J by 1 base, leaving 8 bases between them. There are 14 residues in the CDR3. CDR1 is MNHEY, CDR2 SVGAGI, per germline. The chain's CDR3 is CASSYGVENTEAFF. CDR3 DNA: TGTGCCAGCAGTTACGGGGTAGAGAACACTGAAGCTTTCTTT.

This clonotype showed up just a few times. The chain recombines TRBV6-5 with TRBJ1-2; D may be TRBD1 (6 bases). Per the germline V gene, CDR1 is MNHEY and CDR2 is SVGAGI. With 6 bases removed from V and 5 bases from J, the gap between germline ends came to 13 bases. The CDR3 length is 13 residues. The CDR3 region is CASRTWGAYGYTF. In nucleotides, the CDR3 is TGTGCCAGCAGAACCTGGGGGGCGTATGGCTACACCTTC.

This chain joins TRBV7-4 and TRBJ2-6; 9 bases map to TRBD1. From germline, CDR1 is SGHVT and CDR2 SQSDAQ. The CDR3 totals 18 residues. The V segment lost 5 bases and the J segment 3 bases; nucleotides outside the gene matches: 11. CDR3 in DNA: TGTGCCAGCAGCGCCCGGGACAGGGTTTTGCGTGGGGCCAACGTCCTGACTTTC. Its protein product is CASSARDRVLRGANVLTF.

This clonotype came up a few times. V gene TRBV28 combines with J gene TRBJ2-7; 8 nucleotides line up with TRBD2. Germline lookup yields CDR1 MDHEN and CDR2 SYDVKM. The CDR3 has 16 amino acids. V shed 3 bases, J shed 2 bases, and the junction held 9 bases outside the gene matches. The CDR3 DNA is TGTGCCAGCAGTTTGGGGCGGGGGGCCATCCCCTACGAGCAGTACGTC. This codes for CASSLGRGAIPYEQYV.

This clonotype has only a few counts. This chain uses TRBV7-9 with TRBJ1-1; no firm D call. The CDR3 totals 15 residues. Looked up from germline, CDR1 is SEHNR and CDR2 is FQNEAQ (reference sequence). With 0 bases removed from V and 8 bases from J, the gap between germline ends came to 16 bases. DNA of the CDR3: TGTGCCAGCAGCTTAGCGGATGGCTCTGTGAAAGAAGCTTTCTTT. This sequence encodes CASSLADGSVKEAFF.

The V and J genes are TRBV4-1 and TRBJ1-4, with a tentative D call TRBD1 (5 bases). The germline gives CDR1 MGHRA, CDR2 YSYEKL. Deletions cut 5 bases from V and 1 base from J, with 8 bases between. The CDR3 loop spans 14 amino acids. Here the CDR3 DNA reads TGCGCCAGCAGCGGGGGAGGAACTAATGAAAAACTGTTTTTT. It translates to CASSGGGTNEKLFF.

This clonotype was observed many times. The chain uses TRBV7-8 and TRBJ1-5, with D possibly matching TRBD1 (5 bases). Germline loops: CDR1 SGHVS, CDR2 FQNEAQ. CDR3 length: 15 amino acids. Trimming took off 3 bases at V and 6 bases at J, with 15 bases between the two ends. CDR3 amino acids: CASSFRGDERQPQHF. The CDR3 DNA follows: TGTGCCAGCAGCTTTCGGGGGGATGAGCGTCAGCCCCAGCATTTT.

This clonotype showed up many times. V usage is TRBV7-2 and J usage is TRBJ2-1; no clear D gene. The V end lost 3 bases, the J end lost 6 bases, and 24 bases lay between the germline ends. The germline V gene encodes CDR1 SGHTA and CDR2 FQGNSA. The CDR3 covers 18 residues. In nucleotides, the CDR3 is TGTGCCAGCAGCTTTCCATTTATTGGCTACGGACCATCCAATGAGCAGTTCTTC. Translated: CASSFPFIGYGPSNEQFF. Full variable domain (outside the CDR3, taken from reference TRBV7-2 and TRBJ2-1): GAGVSQSPSNKVTEKGKDVELRCDPISGHTALYWYRQSLGQGLEFLIYFQGNSAPDKSGLPSDRFSAERTGGSVSTLTIQRTQQEDSAVYLCASSFPFIGYGPSNEQFFGPGTRLTVL.

For this clonotype: A much more abundant neighbour one base away suggests this may be a read error. The V gene is TRBV7-2, the J gene TRBJ1-5; the D gene is possibly TRBD1 (5 bases). Per the germline V gene, CDR1 is SGHTA and CDR2 is FQGNSA. The V gene lost 5 bases and the J gene lost 4 bases, with 15 bases spanning the gap. This CDR3 is 15 amino acids long. The chain's CDR3 is CASSVGGRANQPQHF. CDR3 DNA sequence: TGTGCCAGCAGCGTAGGAGGCAGGGCAAATCAGCCCCAGCATTTT.

The V and J genes are TRBV4-1 and TRBJ2-1; TRBD1 agrees at 10 bases. This CDR3 is built from 16 residues. Germline trimming cut 6 bases from V and 1 base from J; bases unmatched to any gene: 6. Germline values: CDR1 MGHRA, CDR2 YSYEKL. CDR3 sequence reads: CASSRGGQGSYNEQFF. For the CDR3, the DNA is TGCGCCAGCAGTCGAGGGGGACAGGGGTCCTACAATGAGCAGTTCTTC.

The CDR3 is CASSSRGDKRNYGYTF. In DNA form, the CDR3 reads TGTGCCAGCAGCTCAAGGGGGGACAAAAGGAACTATGGCTACACCTTC. The chain uses TRBV7-8 and TRBJ1-2; possibly TRBD1 for D (6 bases). Germline CDR1 SGHVS, CDR2 FQNEAQ. Trimming removed 4 bases at V and 2 bases at J, with 17 bases between. The CDR3 loop spans 16 amino acids.